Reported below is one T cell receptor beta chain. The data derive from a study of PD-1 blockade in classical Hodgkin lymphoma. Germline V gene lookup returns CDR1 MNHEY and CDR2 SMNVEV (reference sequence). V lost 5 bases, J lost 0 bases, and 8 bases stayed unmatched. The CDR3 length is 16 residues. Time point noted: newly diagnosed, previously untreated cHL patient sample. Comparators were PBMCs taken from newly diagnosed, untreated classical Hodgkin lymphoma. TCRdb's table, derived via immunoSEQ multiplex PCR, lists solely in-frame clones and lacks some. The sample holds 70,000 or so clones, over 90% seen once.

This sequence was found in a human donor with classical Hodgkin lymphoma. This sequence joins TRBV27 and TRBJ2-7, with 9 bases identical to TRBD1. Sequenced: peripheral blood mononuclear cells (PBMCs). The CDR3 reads CASSIPGTGSSYEQYF. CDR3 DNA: TGTGCCAGCAGTATTCCCGGGACAGGGAGCTCCTACGAGCAGTACTTC.